The 8 T cell receptor beta chains below all came from one sample that was sequenced in a study of Graves' ophthalmopathy and Graves' hyperthyroidism. The TCR beta CDR3 regions underwent amplification from RNA transcripts. Amplification began with first-round RT-PCR using HTBI primers, then second-round multiplex PCR was performed. TCRdb reprocessed the multiplex PCR reads via MiXCR and lists one record per CDR3 protein. The data show 200,000 to 300,000 distinct CDR3 sequences, with 45% seen just once and 40% to 55% held by the top ten. Sequencing was performed on peripheral blood. Receptors originate from an adult man with Graves' ophthalmopathy.

The chain has TRBV9 and TRBJ1-1; no definite D call. Looked up from germline, CDR1 is SGDLS and CDR2 is YYNGEE. The V end was cut by 3 bases, the J end by 4 bases, with 10 bases between. The CDR3 extends over 13 amino acids. Here the CDR3 reads CASSGPTSTEAFF. In nucleotides, the CDR3 is TGTGCCAGCAGCGGTCCCACGAGCACTGAAGCTTTCTTT.

As concerns this clonotype: Being one base from a much bigger clone, this may be a read error. The DNA for the CDR3 is TGTGCCGGCAGCTTAGCGGGGACAGGGGGGACCCTGCATTTT. This sequence encodes CAGSLAGTGGTLHF. V and J are TRBV7-2 and TRBJ1-5; 11 bases line up with TRBD1. There are 14 residues in the CDR3. Germline lookup yields CDR1 SGHTA and CDR2 FQGNSA.

The chain is built from TRBV6-2 or TRBV6-3 and TRBJ1-5; D not resolved. Germline CDR1 reads MNHEY; CDR2 reads SVGEGT. This CDR3 spans 15 amino acids. V lost 3 bases to trimming and J lost 0 bases, with 9 bases between them. The CDR3 reads CASSYTVTSNQPQHF. For the CDR3, the DNA is TGTGCCAGCAGTTATACAGTCACTAGCAATCAGCCCCAGCATTTT.

The V and J genes are TRBV25-1 and TRBJ1-1; TRBD1 might be the D (6 bases). Trimming removed 1 base at V and 2 bases at J, with 8 bases between. The CDR3 is 14 amino acids. Germline V gene data show CDR1 as MGHDK and CDR2 as SYGVNS. The CDR3 DNA sequence: TGTGCCAGCAGTGAATTGGGGGCAAACACTGAAGCTTTCTTT. Translating it yields CASSELGANTEAFF. The full variable domain, rest sourced from reference TRBV25-1 and TRBJ1-1, is EADIYQTPRYLVIGTGKKITLECSQTMGHDKMYWYQQDPGMELHLIHYSYGVNSTEKGDLSSESTVSRIRTEHFPLTLESARPSHTSQYLCASSELGANTEAFFGQGTRLTVV.

A few counts support this clonotype. This rearrangement joins TRBV5-1 to TRBJ1-2; D perhaps matches TRBD1 (5 bases). The CDR3 covers 15 residues. Trimming left V 0 bases short and J 4 bases short, with 13 bases between. Germline lookup yields CDR1 SGHRS and CDR2 YFSETQ. The CDR3 bases are TGCGCCAGCAGCTTGGACCAGGGTGGGGGCTATGGCTACACCTTC. Translated: CASSLDQGGGYGYTF.

This rearrangement joins TRBV29-1 to TRBJ2-6; D not resolved. Germline CDR1 and CDR2: SQVTM and ANQGSEA. This CDR3 contains 11 residues. V shed 8 bases and J shed 4 bases, with 6 bases lying between them. CDR3 residues: CSRSGANVLTF. DNA of the CDR3: TGCAGCAGGTCGGGGGCCAACGTCCTGACTTTC.

The chain uses TRBV2 and TRBJ2-5; 7 nucleotides line up with TRBD2. The CDR3 covers 18 residues. The germline V gene has CDR1 SNHLY and CDR2 FYNNEI. The junction had 15 bases not matched to a gene; V was cut back by 2 bases and J by 3 bases. The CDR3 DNA reads TGTGCCAGCAGTGAAATCCAATCGGGAGGCCTCACGAAAGAGACCCAGTACTTC. Translating gives CASSEIQSGGLTKETQYF.

This clonotype was detected many times. Here the CDR3 reads CASSLPGQPQHF. The DNA of the CDR3 is TGTGCCAGCAGCTTACCTGGTCAGCCCCAGCATTTT. The chain uses TRBV7-9 and TRBJ1-5, with D unclear. Trimming cost V 2 bases and J 6 bases, with 5 bases left between them. Germline CDR1 is SEHNR and CDR2 is FQNEAQ (reference sequence). The CDR3 is made up of 12 amino acids.